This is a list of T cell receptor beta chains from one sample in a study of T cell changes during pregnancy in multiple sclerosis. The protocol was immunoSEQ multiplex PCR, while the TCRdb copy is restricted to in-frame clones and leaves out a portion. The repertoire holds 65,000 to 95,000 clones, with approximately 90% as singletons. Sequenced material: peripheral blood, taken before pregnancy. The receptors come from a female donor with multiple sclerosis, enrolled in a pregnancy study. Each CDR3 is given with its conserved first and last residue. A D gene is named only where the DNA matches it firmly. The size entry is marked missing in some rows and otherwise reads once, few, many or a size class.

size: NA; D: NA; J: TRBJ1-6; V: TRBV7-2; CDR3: CASSSPRGGASYNSPLHF; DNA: TGTGCCAGCAGCTCACCCCGAGGGGGGGCCTCCTATAATTCACCCCTCCACTTT
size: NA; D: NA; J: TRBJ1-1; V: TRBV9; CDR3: CASTVLGENTEAFF; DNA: TGTGCCAGCACCGTCCTCGGGGAGAACACTGAAGCTTTCTTT
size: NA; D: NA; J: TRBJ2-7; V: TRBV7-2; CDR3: CASSFRGGEHYEQYF; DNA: TGTGCCAGCAGCTTTAGGGGGGGGGAACACTACGAGCAGTACTTC
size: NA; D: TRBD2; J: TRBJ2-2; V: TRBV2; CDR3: CASSEALGSGGAAVGELFF; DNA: TGTGCCAGCAGTGAAGCGCTAGGTAGCGGGGGGGCCGCTGTCGGGGAGCTGTTTTTT
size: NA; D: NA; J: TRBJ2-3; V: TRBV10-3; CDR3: CAISKRAPGDTQYF; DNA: TGTGCCATCAGTAAGCGGGCCCCGGGAGATACGCAGTATTTT
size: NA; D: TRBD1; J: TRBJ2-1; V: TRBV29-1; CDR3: CSVEFLSDRGRGNEQFF; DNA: TGCAGCGTTGAATTTTTGTCGGACAGGGGGCGAGGAAATGAGCAGTTCTTC
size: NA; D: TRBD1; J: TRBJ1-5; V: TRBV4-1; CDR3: CASSQVPLTGVGQPQHF; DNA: TGCGCCAGCAGCCAAGTCCCCCTTACAGGGGTGGGTCAGCCCCAGCATTTT
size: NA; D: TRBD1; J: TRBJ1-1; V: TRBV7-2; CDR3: CASSSRQGRTEAFF; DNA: TGTGCCAGCAGCTCAAGACAGGGAAGGACTGAAGCTTTCTTT
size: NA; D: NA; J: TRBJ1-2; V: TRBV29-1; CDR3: CSVEVEGGRKYGYTF; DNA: TGCAGCGTTGAAGTAGAGGGGGGGCGGAAATATGGCTACACCTTC
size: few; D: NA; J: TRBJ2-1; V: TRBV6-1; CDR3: CASSEAGGHNEQFF; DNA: TGTGCCAGCAGTGAAGCGGGGGGGCACAATGAGCAGTTCTTC
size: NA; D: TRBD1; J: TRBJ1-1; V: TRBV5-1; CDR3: CASSRTGAVTEAFF; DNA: TGCGCCAGCAGCAGGACAGGGGCGGTCACTGAAGCTTTCTTT
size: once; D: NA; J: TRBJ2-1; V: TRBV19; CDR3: CASSARNEQFF; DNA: TGTGCCAGTAGTGCGAGGAATGAGCAGTTCTTC
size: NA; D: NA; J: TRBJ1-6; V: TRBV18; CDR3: CASSGQFDSPLHF; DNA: TGTGCCAGCTCAGGACAGTTTGATTCACCCCTCCACTTT
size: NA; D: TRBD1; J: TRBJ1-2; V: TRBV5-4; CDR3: CASSSGRGRGHGYTF; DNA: TGTGCCAGCAGCTCCGGACGTGGCAGGGGGCATGGCTACACCTTC
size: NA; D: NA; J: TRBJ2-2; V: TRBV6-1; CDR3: CASSRALSGTGELFF; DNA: TGTGCCAGCAGTCGCGCCCTGTCTGGCACCGGGGAGCTGTTTTTT
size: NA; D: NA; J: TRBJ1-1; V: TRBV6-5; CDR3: CASCASMEATEAFF; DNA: TGTGCCAGCTGCGCTTCGATGGAGGCGACTGAAGCTTTCTTT
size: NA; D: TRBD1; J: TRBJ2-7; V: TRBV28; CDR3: CASSTPVGTGDF; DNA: TGTGCCAGCAGTACGCCCGTGGGGACAGGAGACTTC